Listed below are T cell receptor beta chains from one sample, sequenced in a study of molecular identifiers for immune sequencing clone quantification. TCRdb fed the PCR reads into MiXCR, producing one record per CDR3 protein. This sample has 350,000 or so distinct CDR3 sequences, with over 20% found just once. Material for sequencing was naive CD8+ T cells from blood, with Jurkat cell RNA spiked in. These receptor sequences come from a human donor in good health. Some libraries in this study had Jurkat cell RNA spiked in. CDR3s include the opening cysteine and the closing phenylalanine or tryptophan. The order of the fields is V gene, D gene, J gene, clone size, CDR3 DNA, CDR3 protein. D genes are given only for firm matches. Clone sizes are given selectively: once, few, many, or a class where the clone is expanded.

>TRBV6-6|NA|TRBJ1-5|many
TGTGCCAGCAGCCCCTCGAGGGCGGGTGTATGGCAGCCCCAGCATTTT
CASSPSRAGVWQPQHF
>TRBV9|TRBD1|TRBJ2-7|NA
TGTGCCAGCAGCGTAGCCTGGGACAGTGAGGTCGAGCAGTACTTC
CASSVAWDSEVEQYF
>TRBV27|NA|TRBJ1-5|many
TGTGCCAGCAGTTTAGCCGGCCAGAGCTATCAGCCCCAGCATTTT
CASSLAGQSYQPQHF
>TRBV20-1|NA|TRBJ2-7|many
TGCAGTGCTAGGGGTGGGGGGAGGCCCCTCTACGAGCAGTACTTC
CSARGGGRPLYEQYF
>TRBV19|NA|TRBJ2-7|many
TGTGCCAGTAGTATCGCAGGCCCGGCCTACGAGCAGTACTTC
CASSIAGPAYEQYF
>TRBV29-1|NA|TRBJ1-3|many
TGCAGCGCCGCCTCAGTGCAAACGAACTCTGGAAACACCATATATTTT
CSAASVQTNSGNTIYF
>TRBV14|TRBD2|TRBJ2-5|many
TGTGCCAGCAGCCAAATTTTAGCGGGGGTCCAAGAGACCCAGTACTTC
CASSQILAGVQETQYF
>TRBV27|TRBD1|TRBJ1-6|NA
TGTGCCAGCAGTGGGGGGGACAGCGGCTCCTATAATTCACCCCTCCACTTT
CASSGGDSGSYNSPLHF
>TRBV7-9|NA|TRBJ2-3|many
TGTGCCAGCAGCTTCGGCAGGGCAGATACGCAGTATTTT
CASSFGRADTQYF
>TRBV20-1|TRBD1|TRBJ2-7|many
TGCAGTGCTAGAGGACAGGGGTCCTCCTACGAGCAGTACTTC
CSARGQGSSYEQYF
>TRBV24-1|TRBD2|TRBJ2-2|many
TGTGCCACCAGTGATTCAAAGCGGGGGAGGAACACCGGGGAGCTGTTTTTT
CATSDSKRGRNTGELFF
>TRBV28|TRBD1|TRBJ2-4|many
TGTGCCATCCCACAGGGGGCGGCCAAAAACATTCAGTACTTC
CAIPQGAAKNIQYF
>TRBV30|NA|TRBJ2-7|many
TGTGCCTGGAGTGTATTACCTATCCTGAACTACGAGCAGTACTTC
CAWSVLPILNYEQYF
>TRBV6-2/TRBV6-3|TRBD2|TRBJ2-7|few
TGTGCCAGCAGCCCAAGCGGGAGCCACTACGAGCAGTACTTC
CASSPSGSHYEQYF
>TRBV2|TRBD1|TRBJ2-1|many
TGTGCCAGCAGTGAGGGGCAGGGGGCCATCCATGAGCAGTTCTTC
CASSEGQGAIHEQFF
>TRBV13|NA|TRBJ2-3|many
TGTGCCAGCAGCCCCCGGATGGGCGGGCCAGATACGCAGTATTTT
CASSPRMGGPDTQYF
>TRBV2|TRBD1|TRBJ1-1|NA
TGTGCCAGCAGTGAAGCGTTCCCGGGACAGGGGGCGACTGAAGCTTTCTTT
CASSEAFPGQGATEAFF
>TRBV6-2/TRBV6-3|TRBD1|TRBJ1-5|NA
TGTGCCAGCACCAAAGGACAGGGAATTTGGCCCCAGCATTTT
CASTKGQGIWPQHF
>TRBV28|TRBD2|TRBJ2-3|many
TGTCCAGGGACAGTCCAGAGACTAGCGGGCACAGATACGCAGTATTTT
CPGTVQRLAGTDTQYF